This TCR beta chain was recovered during a study of liver allograft versus peripheral blood T cells. Study information: What was compared were the T cell receptor repertoires in transplanted livers and those in the peripheral blood of recipients.

Trimming stripped 4 bases from V and 6 bases from J, with 13 bases between. CDR1 is LNHNV and CDR2 is YYDKDF in the germline V gene (reference sequence). The length of the CDR3 is 14 residues. Each CDR3 protein is one row after TCRdb ran MiXCR on the reads. The sample has approximately 3,500 distinct CDR3 sequences, around 20% seen once. General observations from the study: Intragraft T cell receptor repertoires of liver allografts were reported to differ from peripheral blood repertoires.

By sample share, this clonotype is medium-sized. Its antigen is as yet unknown. V and J are TRBV15 and TRBJ1-5; D possibly corresponds to TRBD1 (6 bases). This TCR was sampled from a human patient who had a liver transplant. The graft donor may account for some of the T cells. CDR3 sequence reads: CATSTPGAGQPQHF. In nucleotides, the CDR3 is TGTGCCACCAGCACCCCGGGGGCTGGTCAGCCCCAGCATTTT.